The source of this TCR beta chain is a study of cytomegalovirus exposure and HLA in healthy donors. 60 Vbeta and 13 Jbeta primers were used in PCR. In the authors' workflow: An analysis performed later counted about 80 million unique TCR beta chains (roughly 10 million of them shared). The assay was immunoSEQ multiplex PCR, and TCRdb's table has in-frame clones only and misses some. V and J calls plus clone size are reproduced from that table; the DNA served to infer D and trimming. The data contain 90,000 to 140,000 clones, roughly 80% of them singletons. For this clone: Antigen: not known.

The CDR3 runs to 18 residues. Germline CDR1 reads SGDLS; CDR2 reads YYNGEE. Trimming left V 3 bases short and J 2 bases short, with 23 bases between. Study-level results: Reportedly, diagnosis of cytomegalovirus status by the classifier showed high specificity and sensitivity.

Sequencing input: PBMCs. This clonotype was sampled from a woman aged 40 to 50 in good health and CMV-seropositive. J is TRBJ1-2 and V is TRBV9; D possibly corresponds to TRBD1 (6 bases). CDR3 nucleotide sequence: TGTGCCAGCAGCGGGTGGGACACCGTGACTCAGAAGAACTATGGCTACACCTTC. This encodes CASSGWDTVTQKNYGYTF.